The T cell receptor beta chain under discussion was sequenced for a study of shared clonotypes between healthy human individuals. Profiling relied on immunoSEQ multiplex PCR, and the TCRdb table lists in-frame clones only, not all of them. The data show under 1,100,000 clones, more than 75% seen once. The receptor was isolated from a man between 18 and 35 years old in good health. Some clones in this sample may be carry-over from other donors' samples. Sequencing was done on a sample of memory CD4+ T cells from PBMCs. Documented subset: CD45RA-negative fraction.

Here the CDR3 reads CASSEGLWREVTDTQYF. For the CDR3, the DNA is TGTGCCAGCAGTGAAGGATTGTGGCGGGAGGTAACAGATACGCAGTATTTT. The J gene is TRBJ2-3, the V gene TRBV6-1; 8 nucleotides agree with TRBD2. Per the germline V gene, CDR1 is MNHNS and CDR2 is SASEGT. The CDR3 runs to 17 residues. J gave up 3 bases and V 1 base, and 9 bases lay outside the gene matches.